This T cell receptor (beta chain) was sequenced for a study of cytotoxic CD8 clonotypes in ibrutinib-treated CLL. Study details: The study recorded mean values of about 260,000 productive templates and 90,000 to 100,000 productive rearrangements per sample. Study findings and constraints: Clonality increased at ibrutinib response, then returned toward baseline at progression. Among the clonotypes, public ones were uncommon and contracted or held stable on treatment.

The assay was immunoSEQ multiplex PCR, and TCRdb's table has in-frame clones only and misses some. Of about 150,000 clones listed, about four fifths are singletons. As to this clone: Its antigen remains unidentified.

Germline V gene sequence: CDR1 MNHEY, CDR2 SMNVEV (reference sequence). The length of the CDR3 is 13 residues. J gave up 3 bases and V 6 bases, and 3 bases lay outside the gene matches. Specimen: PBMCs, collected after 12 months of ibrutinib treatment. The source is a human donor with chronic lymphocytic leukemia. The chain links TRBV27 to TRBJ1-1; 8 bases agree with TRBD1. This CDR3 reads CASRKQGDTEAFF. The CDR3 DNA is TGTGCCAGCAGGAAACAGGGGGACACTGAAGCTTTCTTT.